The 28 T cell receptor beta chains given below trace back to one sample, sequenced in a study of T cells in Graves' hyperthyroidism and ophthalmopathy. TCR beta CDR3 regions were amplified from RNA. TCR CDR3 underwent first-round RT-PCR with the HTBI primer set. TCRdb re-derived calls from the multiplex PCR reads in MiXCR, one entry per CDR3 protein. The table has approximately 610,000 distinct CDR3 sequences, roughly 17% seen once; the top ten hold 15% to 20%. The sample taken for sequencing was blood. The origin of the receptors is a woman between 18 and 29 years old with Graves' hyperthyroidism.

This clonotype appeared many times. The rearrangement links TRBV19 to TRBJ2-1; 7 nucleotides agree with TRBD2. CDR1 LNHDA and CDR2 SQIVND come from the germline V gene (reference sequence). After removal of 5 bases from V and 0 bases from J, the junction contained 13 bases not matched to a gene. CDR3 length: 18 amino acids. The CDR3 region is CASSDPFSGFGSYNEQFF. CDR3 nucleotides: TGTGCCAGTAGTGACCCATTTAGCGGGTTCGGCTCCTACAATGAGCAGTTCTTC. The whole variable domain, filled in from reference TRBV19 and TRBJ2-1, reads DGGITQSPKYLFRKEGQNVTLSCEQNLNHDAMYWYRQDPGQGLRLIYYSQIVNDFQKGDIAEGYSVSREKKESFPLTVTSAQKNPTAFYLCASSDPFSGFGSYNEQFFGPGTRLTVL.

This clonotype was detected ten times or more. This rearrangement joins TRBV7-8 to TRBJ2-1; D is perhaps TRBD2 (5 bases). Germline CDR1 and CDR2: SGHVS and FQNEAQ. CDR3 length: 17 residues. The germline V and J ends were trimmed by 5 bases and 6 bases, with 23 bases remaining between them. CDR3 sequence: CASSPPFVGVTGNEQFF. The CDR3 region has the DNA TGTGCCAGCAGCCCACCTTTCGTGGGAGTAACGGGCAATGAGCAGTTCTTC.

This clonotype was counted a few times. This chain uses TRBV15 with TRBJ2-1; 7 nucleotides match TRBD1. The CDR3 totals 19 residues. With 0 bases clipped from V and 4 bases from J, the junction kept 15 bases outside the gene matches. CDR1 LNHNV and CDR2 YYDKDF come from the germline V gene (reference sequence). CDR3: CATSRDLRPAGGGYNEQFF. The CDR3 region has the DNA TGTGCCACCAGCAGAGATTTAAGGCCAGCAGGGGGTGGGTACAATGAGCAGTTCTTC. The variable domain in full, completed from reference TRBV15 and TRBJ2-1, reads DAMVIQNPRYQVTQFGKPVTLSCSQTLNHNVMYWYQQKSSQAPKLLFHYYDKDFNNEADTPDNFQSRRPNTSFCFLDIRSPGLGDTAMYLCATSRDLRPAGGGYNEQFFGPGTRLTVL.

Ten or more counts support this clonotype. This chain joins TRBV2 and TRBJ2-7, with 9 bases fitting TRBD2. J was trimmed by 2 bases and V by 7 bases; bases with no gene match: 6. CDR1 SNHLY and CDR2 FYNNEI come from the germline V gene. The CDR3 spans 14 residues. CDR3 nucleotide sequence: TGTGCCAGCACCGTTAGCGGGAGCACCTACGAGCAGTACTTC. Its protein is CASTVSGSTYEQYF. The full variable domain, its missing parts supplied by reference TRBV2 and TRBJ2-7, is EPEVTQTPSHQVTQMGQEVILRCVPISNHLYFYWYRQILGQKVEFLVSFYNNEISEKSEIFDDQFSVERPDGSNFTLKIRSTKLEDSAMYFCASTVSGSTYEQYFGPGTRLTVT.

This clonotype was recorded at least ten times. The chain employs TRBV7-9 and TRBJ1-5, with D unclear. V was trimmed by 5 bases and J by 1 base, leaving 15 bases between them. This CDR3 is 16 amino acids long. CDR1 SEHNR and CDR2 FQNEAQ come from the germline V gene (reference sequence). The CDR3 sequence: CASSEADLMSNQPQHF. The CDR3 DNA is TGTGCCAGCAGCGAAGCGGACCTTATGAGCAATCAGCCCCAGCATTTT.

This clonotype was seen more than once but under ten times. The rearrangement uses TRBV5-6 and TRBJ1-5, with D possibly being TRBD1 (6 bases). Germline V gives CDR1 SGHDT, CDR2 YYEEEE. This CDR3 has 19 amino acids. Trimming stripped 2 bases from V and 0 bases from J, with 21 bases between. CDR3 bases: TGTGCCAGCAGCTTAGGGGCAAGTTGGGGGCCCTATAGCAATCAGCCCCAGCATTTT. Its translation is CASSLGASWGPYSNQPQHF.

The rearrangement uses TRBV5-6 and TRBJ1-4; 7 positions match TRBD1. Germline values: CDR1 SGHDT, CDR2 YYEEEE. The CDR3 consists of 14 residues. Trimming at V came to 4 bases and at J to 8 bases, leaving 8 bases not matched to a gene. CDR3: CASSRGGGGEKLFF. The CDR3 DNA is TGTGCCAGCAGCCGGGGAGGGGGCGGCGAAAAACTGTTTTTT.

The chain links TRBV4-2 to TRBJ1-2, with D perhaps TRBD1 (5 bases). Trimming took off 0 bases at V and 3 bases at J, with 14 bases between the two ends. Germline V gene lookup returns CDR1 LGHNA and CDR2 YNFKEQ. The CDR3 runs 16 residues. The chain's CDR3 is CASSQDVAGRYYGYTF. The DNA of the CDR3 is TGTGCCAGCAGCCAAGATGTTGCAGGGAGATACTATGGCTACACCTTC.

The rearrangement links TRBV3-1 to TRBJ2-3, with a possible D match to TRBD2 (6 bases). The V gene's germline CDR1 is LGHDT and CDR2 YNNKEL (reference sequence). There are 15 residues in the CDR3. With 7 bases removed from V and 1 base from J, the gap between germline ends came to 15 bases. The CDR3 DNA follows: TGTGCCAGCAAACTGACTAGGTGGGGCACAGATACGCAGTATTTT. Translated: CASKLTRWGTDTQYF.

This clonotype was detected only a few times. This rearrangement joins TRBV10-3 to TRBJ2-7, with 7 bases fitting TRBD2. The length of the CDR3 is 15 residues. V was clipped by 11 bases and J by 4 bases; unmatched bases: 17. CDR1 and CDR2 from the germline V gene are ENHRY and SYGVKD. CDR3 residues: CAGATSANRVYEQYF. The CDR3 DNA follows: TGTGCCGGCGCAACTAGCGCCAATAGGGTATACGAGCAGTACTTC.

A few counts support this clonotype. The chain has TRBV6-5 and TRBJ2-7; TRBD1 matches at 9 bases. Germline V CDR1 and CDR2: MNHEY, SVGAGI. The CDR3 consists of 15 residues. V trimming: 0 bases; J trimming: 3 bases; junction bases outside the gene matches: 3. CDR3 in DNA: TGTGCCAGCAGTTACTCTCAGACAGGGGGCTACGAGCAGTACTTC. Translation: CASSYSQTGGYEQYF.

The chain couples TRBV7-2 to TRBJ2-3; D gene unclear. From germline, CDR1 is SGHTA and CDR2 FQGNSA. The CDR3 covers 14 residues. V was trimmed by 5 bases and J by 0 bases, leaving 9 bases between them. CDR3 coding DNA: TGTGCCAGCAGCCGACCCTCGAGCACAGATACGCAGTATTTT. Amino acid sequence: CASSRPSSTDTQYF.

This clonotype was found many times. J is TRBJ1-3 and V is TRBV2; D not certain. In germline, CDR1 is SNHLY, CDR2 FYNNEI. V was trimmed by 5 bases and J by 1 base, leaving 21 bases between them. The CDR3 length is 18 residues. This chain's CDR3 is CASSRIRRTGDSGNTIYF. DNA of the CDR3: TGTGCCAGCAGTCGGATTCGACGGACGGGAGATTCTGGAAACACCATATATTTT.

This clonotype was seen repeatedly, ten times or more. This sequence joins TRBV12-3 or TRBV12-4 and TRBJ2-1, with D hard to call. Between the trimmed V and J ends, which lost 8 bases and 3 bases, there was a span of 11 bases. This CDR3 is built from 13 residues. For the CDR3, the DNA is TGTGCCAGCTCATGGGGTTACTACAATGAGCAGTTCTTC. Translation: CASSWGYYNEQFF.

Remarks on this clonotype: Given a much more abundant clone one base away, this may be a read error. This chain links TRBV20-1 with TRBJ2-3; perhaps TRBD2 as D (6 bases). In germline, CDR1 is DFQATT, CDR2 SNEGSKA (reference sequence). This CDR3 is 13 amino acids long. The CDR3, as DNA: TGCAGTGCTAGCCGGGAGTCGGGAGATACGCAGTGTTTT. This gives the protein CSASRESGDTQCF.

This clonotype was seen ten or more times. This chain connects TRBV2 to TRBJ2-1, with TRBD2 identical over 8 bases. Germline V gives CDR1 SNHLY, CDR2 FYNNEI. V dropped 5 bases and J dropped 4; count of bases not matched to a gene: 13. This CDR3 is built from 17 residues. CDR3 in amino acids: CASSRLAGRGIYNEQFF. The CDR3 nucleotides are TGTGCCAGCAGTCGGCTAGCGGGCAGAGGGATTTACAATGAGCAGTTCTTC. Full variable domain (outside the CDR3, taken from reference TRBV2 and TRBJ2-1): EPEVTQTPSHQVTQMGQEVILRCVPISNHLYFYWYRQILGQKVEFLVSFYNNEISEKSEIFDDQFSVERPDGSNFTLKIRSTKLEDSAMYFCASSRLAGRGIYNEQFFGPGTRLTVL.

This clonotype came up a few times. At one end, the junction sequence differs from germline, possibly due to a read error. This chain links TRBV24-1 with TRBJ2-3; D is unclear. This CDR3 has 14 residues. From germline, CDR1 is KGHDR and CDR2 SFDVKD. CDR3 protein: CATSSHFGTDTQYF. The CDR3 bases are TGTGCCACCTCATCGCACTTTGGCACCGATACGCAGTATTTT.

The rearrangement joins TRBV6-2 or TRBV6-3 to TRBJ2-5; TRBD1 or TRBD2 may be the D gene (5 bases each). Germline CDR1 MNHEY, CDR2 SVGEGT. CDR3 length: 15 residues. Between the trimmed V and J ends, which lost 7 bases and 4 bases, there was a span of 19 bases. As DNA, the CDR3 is TGTGCCAGCATGTCCGGGACGTTTCTTGGAGAGACCCAGTACTTC. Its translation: CASMSGTFLGETQYF.

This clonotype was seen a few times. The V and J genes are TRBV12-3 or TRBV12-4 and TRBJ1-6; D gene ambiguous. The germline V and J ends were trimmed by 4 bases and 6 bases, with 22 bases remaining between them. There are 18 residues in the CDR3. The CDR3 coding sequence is TGTGCCAGCAGTTACCAACAAAAAACCCCTATAGCTAATTCACCCCTCCACTTT. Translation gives CASSYQQKTPIANSPLHF.

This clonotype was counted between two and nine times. The CDR3 loop is CASSPGVGGALETQYF. The CDR3 region has the DNA TGCGCCAGCAGCCCGGGGGTCGGGGGGGCCTTAGAGACCCAGTACTTC. J is TRBJ2-5 and V is TRBV4-3; 8 nucleotides align to TRBD2. Germline-derived CDR1 and CDR2 are LGHNA and YSLEER. Trimming at V came to 4 bases and at J to 4 bases, leaving 11 bases not matched to a gene. The CDR3 has 16 amino acids.

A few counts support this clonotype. DNA of the CDR3: TGTGCCAGCAGGACGGACAGGAACAACTATGGCTACACCTTC. Translated, it gives CASRTDRNNYGYTF. The V and J genes are TRBV6-1 and TRBJ1-2; 7 bases map to TRBD1. The CDR3 length is 14 residues. V trimming: 6 bases; J trimming: 2 bases; junction bases outside the gene matches: 6. Germline assignment: CDR1 MNHNS and CDR2 SASEGT.

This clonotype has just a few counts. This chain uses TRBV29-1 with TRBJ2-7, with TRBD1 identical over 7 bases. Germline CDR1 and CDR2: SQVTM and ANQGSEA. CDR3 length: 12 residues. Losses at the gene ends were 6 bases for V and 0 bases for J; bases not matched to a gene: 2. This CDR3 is CSVGQSSYEQYF. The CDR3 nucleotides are TGCAGCGTGGGACAGAGCTCCTACGAGCAGTACTTC.

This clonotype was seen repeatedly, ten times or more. For the CDR3, the DNA is TGCAGCGTACGAGGACAGGGGGTCTACGATACGCAGTATTTT. It codes for CSVRGQGVYDTQYF. The chain recombines TRBV29-1 with TRBJ2-3; TRBD1 matches 10 bases. The CDR3 has 14 residues. V shed 6 bases and J 6 bases; nucleotides not matched to a gene: 9. Germline assignment: CDR1 SQVTM and CDR2 ANQGSEA.

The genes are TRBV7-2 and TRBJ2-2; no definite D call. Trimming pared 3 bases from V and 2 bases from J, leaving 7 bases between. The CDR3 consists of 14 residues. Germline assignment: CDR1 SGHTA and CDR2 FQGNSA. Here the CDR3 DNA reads TGTGCCAGCAGCTTGATCAGCAACACCGGGGAGCTGTTTTTT. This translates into CASSLISNTGELFF.

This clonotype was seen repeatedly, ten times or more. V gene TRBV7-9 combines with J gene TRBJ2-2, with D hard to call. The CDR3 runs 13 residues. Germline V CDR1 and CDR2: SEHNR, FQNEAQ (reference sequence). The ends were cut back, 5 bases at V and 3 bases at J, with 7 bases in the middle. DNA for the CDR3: TGTGCCAGCAGCAGAAGGGACACCGGGGAGCTGTTTTTT. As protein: CASSRRDTGELFF.

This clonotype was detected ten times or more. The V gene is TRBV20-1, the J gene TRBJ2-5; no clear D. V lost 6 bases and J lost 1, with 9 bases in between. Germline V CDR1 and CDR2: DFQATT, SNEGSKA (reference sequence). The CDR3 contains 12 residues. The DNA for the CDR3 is TGCAGTGCCAGACACATCCAAGAGACCCAGTACTTC. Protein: CSARHIQETQYF.

DNA for the CDR3: TGTGCCAGCGGGACGGCCGATGAGCAGTTCTTC. Amino acids: CASGTADEQFF. The chain is built from TRBV6-1 and TRBJ2-1; the D gene could be TRBD1 or TRBD2 (5 bases each). The germline gives CDR1 MNHNS, CDR2 SASEGT. V lost 8 bases, J lost 8 bases, and 10 bases lay in between. The CDR3 loop spans 11 amino acids.

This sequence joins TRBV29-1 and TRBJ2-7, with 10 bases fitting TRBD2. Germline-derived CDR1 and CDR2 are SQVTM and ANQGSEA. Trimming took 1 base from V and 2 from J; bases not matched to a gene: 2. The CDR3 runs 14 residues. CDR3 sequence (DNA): TGCAGCGTTGAAGGAACTAGCGGGACCTACGAGCAGTACTTC. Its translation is CSVEGTSGTYEQYF.